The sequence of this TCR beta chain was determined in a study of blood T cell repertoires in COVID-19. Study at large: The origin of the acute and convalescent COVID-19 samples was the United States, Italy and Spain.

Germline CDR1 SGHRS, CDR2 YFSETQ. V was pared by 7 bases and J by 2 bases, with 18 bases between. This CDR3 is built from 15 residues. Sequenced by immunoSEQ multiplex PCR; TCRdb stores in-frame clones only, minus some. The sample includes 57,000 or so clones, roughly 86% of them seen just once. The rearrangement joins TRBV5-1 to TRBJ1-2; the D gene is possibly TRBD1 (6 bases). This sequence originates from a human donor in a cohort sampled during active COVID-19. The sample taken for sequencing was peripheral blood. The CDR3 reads CASALGWTANYGYTF. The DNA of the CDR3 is TGCGCCAGCGCACTCGGCTGGACAGCGAACTATGGCTACACCTTC.